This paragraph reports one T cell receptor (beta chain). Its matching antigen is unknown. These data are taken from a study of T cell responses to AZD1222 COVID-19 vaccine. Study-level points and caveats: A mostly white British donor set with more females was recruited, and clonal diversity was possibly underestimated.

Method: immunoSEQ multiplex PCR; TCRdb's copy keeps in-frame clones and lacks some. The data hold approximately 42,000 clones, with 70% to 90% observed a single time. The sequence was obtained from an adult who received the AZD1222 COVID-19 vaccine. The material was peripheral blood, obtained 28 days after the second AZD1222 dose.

CDR3 nucleotides: TGTGCCAGCTCACCACCGCCCAGCCTCGTAGCCCTCGAAGCTTTCTTT. Its translation: CASSPPPSLVALEAFF. The chain is built from TRBV18 and TRBJ1-1; D gene unclear. The CDR3 is made up of 16 amino acids. CDR1 KGHSH and CDR2 LQKENI come from the germline V gene. V lost 0 bases, J lost 8 bases, and 19 bases lay in between.